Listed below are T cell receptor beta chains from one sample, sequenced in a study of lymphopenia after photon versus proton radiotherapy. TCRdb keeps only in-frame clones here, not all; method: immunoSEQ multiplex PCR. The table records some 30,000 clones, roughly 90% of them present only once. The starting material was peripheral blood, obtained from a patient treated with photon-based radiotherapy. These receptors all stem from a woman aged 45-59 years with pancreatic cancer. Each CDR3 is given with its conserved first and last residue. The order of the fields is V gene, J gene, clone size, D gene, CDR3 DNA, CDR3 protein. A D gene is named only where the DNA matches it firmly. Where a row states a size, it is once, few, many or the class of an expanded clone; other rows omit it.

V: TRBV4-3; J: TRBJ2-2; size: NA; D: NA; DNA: TGCGCCAGCAGCCAAGAGCCTCCTAGCGCAACGAACACCGGGGAGCTGTTTTTT; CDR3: CASSQEPPSATNTGELFF
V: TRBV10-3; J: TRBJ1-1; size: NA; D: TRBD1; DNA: TGTGCCATCAGTGAGGGACAGGGTCTGGAAGCTTTCTTT; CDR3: CAISEGQGLEAFF
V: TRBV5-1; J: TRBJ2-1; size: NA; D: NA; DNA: TGCGCCAGCAGCTTGGAGGGGAGCTCCTACAATGAGCAGTTCTTC; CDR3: CASSLEGSSYNEQFF
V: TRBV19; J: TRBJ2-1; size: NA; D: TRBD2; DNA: TGTGCCAGTAGTATAACCTCCCTAGCGGGAGCAAAAGAGCAGTTCTTC; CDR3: CASSITSLAGAKEQFF
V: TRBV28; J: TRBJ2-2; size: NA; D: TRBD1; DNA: TGTGCCAGCAGTCAGGACAGGAGCCCCCTCACCGGGGAGCTGTTTTTT; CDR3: CASSQDRSPLTGELFF
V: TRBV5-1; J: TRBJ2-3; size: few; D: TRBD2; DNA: TGCGCCAGCAGCTTGTCAGAGCTAGCGGGAATCTACACAGATACGCAGTATTTT; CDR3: CASSLSELAGIYTDTQYF
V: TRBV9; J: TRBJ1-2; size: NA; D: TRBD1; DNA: TGTGCCAGCAGCCAGGGGGGACAGGGAGGCCTTAACTACTATGGCTACACCTTC; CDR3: CASSQGGQGGLNYYGYTF
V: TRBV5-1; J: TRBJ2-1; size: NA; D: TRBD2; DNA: TGCGCCAGCTTTATAGCGGGAGGGAATGAGCAGTTCTTC; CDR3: CASFIAGGNEQFF
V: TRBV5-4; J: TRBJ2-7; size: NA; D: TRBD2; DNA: TGTGCCAGCAGTCCGGGACTAGCGGGATCCTCCAGCCCCTACGAGCAGTACTTC; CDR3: CASSPGLAGSSSPYEQYF
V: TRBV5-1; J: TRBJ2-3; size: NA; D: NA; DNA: TGCGCCAGCAGCTTAGGACGGGAGTGGCGGGAAAGCACAGATACGCAGTATTTT; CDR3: CASSLGREWRESTDTQYF
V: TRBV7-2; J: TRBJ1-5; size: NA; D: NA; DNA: TGTGCCAGCAGCTTGGACGGCTATAGCAATCAGCCCCAGCATTTT; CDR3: CASSLDGYSNQPQHF
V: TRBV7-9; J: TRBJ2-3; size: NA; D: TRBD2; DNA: TGTGCCAGCAGCTTAAGACTAGCGGGAGCTATCGGCGGCACAGATACGCAGTATTTT; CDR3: CASSLRLAGAIGGTDTQYF
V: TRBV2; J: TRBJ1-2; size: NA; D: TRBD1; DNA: TGTGCCAGCAGCGAGACAGGGGAGAGCTACACCTTC; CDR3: CASSETGESYTF
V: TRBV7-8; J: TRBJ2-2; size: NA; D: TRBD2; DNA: TGTGCCAGCAGCCAGGGACTAGCCAACACCGGGGAGCTGTTTTTT; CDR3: CASSQGLANTGELFF
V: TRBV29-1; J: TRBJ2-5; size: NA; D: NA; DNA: TGCAGCGTCCTGACCGGACAAGAGACCCAGTACTTC; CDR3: CSVLTGQETQYF
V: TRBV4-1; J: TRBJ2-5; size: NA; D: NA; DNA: TGCGCCAGCAGCCAAGATGCTCCCAACCAAGAGACCCAGTACTTC; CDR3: CASSQDAPNQETQYF
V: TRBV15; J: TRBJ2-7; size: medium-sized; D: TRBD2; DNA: TGTGCCACCAGCAGACTGGGGTTCGGCGGGGGACGCTCCTACGAGCAGTACTTC; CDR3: CATSRLGFGGGRSYEQYF
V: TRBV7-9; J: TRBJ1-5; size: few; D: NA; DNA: TGTGCCAGCAGCCCGCGCAAATATGAGCCCCAGCATTTT; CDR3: CASSPRKYEPQHF
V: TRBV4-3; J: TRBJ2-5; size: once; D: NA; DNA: TGCGCCAGCAGCCCCCGGGCAGACTCCCTAGAGACCCAGTACTTC; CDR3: CASSPRADSLETQYF
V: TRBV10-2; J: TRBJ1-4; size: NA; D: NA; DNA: TGCGCCAGCAGTGAGTCGAACGATGAAAAACTGTTTTTT; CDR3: CASSESNDEKLFF